These 5 T cell receptor beta chains came from one sample sequenced in a study of glioma-infiltrating T cells. Amplification of TCR alpha and beta CDR3 regions from RNA used iRepertoire nested multiplex PCR. TCRdb redid the calling of the multiplex PCR reads with MiXCR, one entry per CDR3 protein. The sample yields under 50,000 distinct CDR3 sequences, 20% to 25% seen once. Sequenced: glioma tissue, nonneoplastic brain tissue, or PBMCs (not recorded which). These receptors were taken from a human donor with low-grade glioma or glioblastoma, undergoing nonglioma brain surgery, or in good health (not recorded which).

Many counts were recorded for this clonotype. V gene TRBV7-6 combines with J gene TRBJ2-5; 8 bases fit TRBD2. Germline-derived CDR1 and CDR2 are SGHVS and FNYEAQ. This CDR3 region has 13 residues. J was trimmed by 4 bases and V by 6 bases; bases with no gene match: 4. The CDR3 nucleotides read TGTGCCAGCAGGGACGCGGGAGGAGAGACCCAGTACTTC. Its protein product is CASRDAGGETQYF. Full variable domain (remainder filled in from reference TRBV7-6 and TRBJ2-5): GAGVSQSPRYKVTKRGQDVALRCDPISGHVSLYWYRQALGQGPEFLTYFNYEAQQDKSGLPNDRFSAERPEGSISTLTIQRTEQRDSAMYRCASRDAGGETQYFGPGTRLLVL.

This clonotype was counted ten times or more. The V gene is TRBV7-3, the J gene TRBJ2-3; weak D call: TRBD2 (6 bases). The CDR3 is 15 residues long. From germline, CDR1 is SGHTA and CDR2 FQGTGA. Trimming took off 0 bases at V and 2 bases at J, with 9 bases between the two ends. Written as DNA, the CDR3 is TGTGCCAGCAGCTTAACTAGCGGACACACAGATACGCAGTATTTT. Its protein product is CASSLTSGHTDTQYF.

At least ten counts were recorded for this clonotype. V usage is TRBV28 and J usage is TRBJ1-2, with D unresolved. V was pared by 10 bases and J by 8 bases, with 14 bases between. CDR1 and CDR2 from the germline V gene are MDHEN and SYDVKM. This CDR3 has 11 residues. The CDR3 DNA reads TGTGCCACCTCGGACGGGTTAGGCTACACCTTC. It is translated as CATSDGLGYTF.

This clonotype was seen repeatedly, ten times or more. The chain combines TRBV6-1 with TRBJ2-5; TRBD1 aligns across 7 bases. This CDR3 has 15 residues. Germline assignment: CDR1 MNHNS and CDR2 SASEGT. After removal of 0 bases from V and 1 base from J, the junction contained 2 bases not matched to a gene. The CDR3 reads CASSEAGQIQETQYF. The DNA of the CDR3 is TGTGCCAGCAGTGAAGCGGGACAGATCCAAGAGACCCAGTACTTC.

This clonotype was counted many times. CDR3 region: CASSGNPGDRGYRSNQPQHF. CDR3 in DNA: TGTGCCAGCAGTGGTAATCCCGGGGACAGGGGTTATAGAAGCAATCAGCCCCAGCATTTT. The chain uses TRBV6-1 and TRBJ1-5, with 10 bases that match TRBD1. Germline V gene lookup returns CDR1 MNHNS and CDR2 SASEGT. The ends lost 4 bases at V and 1 base at J; junction bases unmatched: 16. The CDR3 consists of 20 residues.